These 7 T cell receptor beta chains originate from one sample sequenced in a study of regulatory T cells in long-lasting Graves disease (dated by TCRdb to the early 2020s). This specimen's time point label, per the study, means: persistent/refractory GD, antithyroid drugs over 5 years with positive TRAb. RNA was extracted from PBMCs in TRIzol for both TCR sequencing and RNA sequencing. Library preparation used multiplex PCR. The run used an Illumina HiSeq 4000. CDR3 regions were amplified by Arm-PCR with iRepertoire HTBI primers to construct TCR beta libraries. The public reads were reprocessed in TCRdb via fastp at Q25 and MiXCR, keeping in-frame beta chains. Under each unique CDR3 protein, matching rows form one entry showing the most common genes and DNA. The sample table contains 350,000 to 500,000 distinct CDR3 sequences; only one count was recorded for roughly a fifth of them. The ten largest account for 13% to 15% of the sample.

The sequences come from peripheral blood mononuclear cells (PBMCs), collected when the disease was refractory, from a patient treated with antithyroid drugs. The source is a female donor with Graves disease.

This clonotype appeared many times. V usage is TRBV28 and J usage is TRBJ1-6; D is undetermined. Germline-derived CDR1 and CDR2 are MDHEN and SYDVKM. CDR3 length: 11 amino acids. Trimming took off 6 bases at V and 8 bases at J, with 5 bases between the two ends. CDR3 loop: CASRAYSPLHF. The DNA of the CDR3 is TGTGCCAGCAGAGCATATTCACCCCTCCACTTT. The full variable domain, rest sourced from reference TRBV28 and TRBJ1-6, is DVKVTQSSRYLVKRTGEKVFLECVQDMDHENMFWYRQDPGLGLRLIYFSYDVKMKEKGDIPEGYSVSREKKERFSLILESASTNQTSMYLCASRAYSPLHFGNGTRLTVT.

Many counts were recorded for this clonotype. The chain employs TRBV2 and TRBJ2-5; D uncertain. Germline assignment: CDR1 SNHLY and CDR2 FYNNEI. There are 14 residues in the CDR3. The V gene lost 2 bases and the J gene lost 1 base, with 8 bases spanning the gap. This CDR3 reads CASSETRGQETQYF. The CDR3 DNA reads TGTGCCAGCAGTGAAACTCGAGGCCAAGAGACCCAGTACTTC. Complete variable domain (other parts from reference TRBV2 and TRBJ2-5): EPEVTQTPSHQVTQMGQEVILRCVPISNHLYFYWYRQILGQKVEFLVSFYNNEISEKSEIFDDQFSVERPDGSNFTLKIRSTKLEDSAMYFCASSETRGQETQYFGPGTRLLVL.

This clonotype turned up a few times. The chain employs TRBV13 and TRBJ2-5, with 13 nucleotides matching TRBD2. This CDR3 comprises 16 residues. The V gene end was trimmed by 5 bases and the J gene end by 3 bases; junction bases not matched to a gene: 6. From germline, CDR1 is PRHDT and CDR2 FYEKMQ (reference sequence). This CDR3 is CASSLRTSGGEETQYF. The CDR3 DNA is TGTGCCAGCAGCCTAAGGACTAGCGGGGGAGAAGAGACCCAGTACTTC.

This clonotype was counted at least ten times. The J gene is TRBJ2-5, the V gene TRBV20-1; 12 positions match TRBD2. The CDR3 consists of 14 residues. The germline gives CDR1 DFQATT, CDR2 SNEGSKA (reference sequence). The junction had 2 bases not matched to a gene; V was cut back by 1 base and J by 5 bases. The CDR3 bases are TGCAGTGCTAGAGCTGGGACTAGCGGGGAGACCCAGTACTTC. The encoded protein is CSARAGTSGETQYF.

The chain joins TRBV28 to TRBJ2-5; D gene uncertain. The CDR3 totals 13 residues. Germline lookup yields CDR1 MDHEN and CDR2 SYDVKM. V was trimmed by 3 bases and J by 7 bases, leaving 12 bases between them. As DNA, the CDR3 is TGTGCCAGCAGTTTTGGTGGGTTTGGGACCCAGTACTTC. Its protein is CASSFGGFGTQYF.

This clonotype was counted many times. CDR3 in amino acids: CASTEDGTRRTVYGYTF. The CDR3 DNA is TGCGCCAGCACCGAAGACGGGACCAGGAGGACAGTCTATGGCTACACCTTC. This chain connects TRBV5-1 to TRBJ1-2; TRBD1 is a possible D gene (6 bases). Germline CDR1 reads SGHRS; CDR2 reads YFSETQ. V shed 6 bases and J shed 4 bases, with 25 bases lying between them. The CDR3 covers 17 residues.

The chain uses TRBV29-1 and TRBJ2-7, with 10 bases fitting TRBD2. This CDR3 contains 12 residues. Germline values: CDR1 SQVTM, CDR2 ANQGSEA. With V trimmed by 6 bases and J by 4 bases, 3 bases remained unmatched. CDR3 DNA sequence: TGCAGCGTCCTAGCGGGGGCATACGAGCAGTACTTC. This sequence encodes CSVLAGAYEQYF.